This paragraph reports one TCR beta chain. The antigen remains undetermined. The data were obtained in a study of PD-1 blockade in classical Hodgkin lymphoma. Points from the study as a whole: Diversity similar to that of newly diagnosed patients was seen at baseline in complete responders.

Repertoires were generated with immunoSEQ multiplex PCR, while TCRdb's copy carries only in-frame clones and drops some. Among some 35,000 clones listed, 90% were seen once. The J segment lost 5 bases and the V segment lost 7 bases, leaving 6 bases of the junction unmatched. CDR3 length: 13 amino acids. In germline, CDR1 is GTSNPN, CDR2 SVGIG (reference sequence). Each of the patients experienced relapse following autologous stem cell transplantation, and their brentuximab vedotin exposure differed. Starting with thawed PBMCs, CD4+ T cells were purified by magnetic negative selection. The material sequenced was CD4+ T cells from blood, taken at baseline. This receptor was taken from a human donor with classical Hodgkin lymphoma. The chain employs TRBV30 and TRBJ2-1; 9 bases agree with TRBD2. The chain's CDR3 is CAYSSGVDNEQFF. CDR3 coding DNA: TGTGCCTATTCTAGCGGGGTGGACAATGAGCAGTTCTTC.